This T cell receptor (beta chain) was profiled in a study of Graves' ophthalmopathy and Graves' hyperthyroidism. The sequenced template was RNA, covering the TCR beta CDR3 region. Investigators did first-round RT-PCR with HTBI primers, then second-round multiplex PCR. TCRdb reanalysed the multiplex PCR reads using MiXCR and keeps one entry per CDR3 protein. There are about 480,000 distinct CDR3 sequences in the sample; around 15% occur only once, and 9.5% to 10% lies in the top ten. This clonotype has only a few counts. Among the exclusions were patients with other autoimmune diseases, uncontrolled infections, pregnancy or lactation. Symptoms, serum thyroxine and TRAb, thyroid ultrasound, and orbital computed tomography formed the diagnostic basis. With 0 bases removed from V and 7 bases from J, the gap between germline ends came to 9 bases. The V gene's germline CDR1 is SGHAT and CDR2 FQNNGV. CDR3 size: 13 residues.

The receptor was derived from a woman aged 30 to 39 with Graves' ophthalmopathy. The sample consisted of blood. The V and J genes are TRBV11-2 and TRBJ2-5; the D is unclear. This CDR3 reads CASSLDSLATQYF. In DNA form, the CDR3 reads TGTGCCAGCAGCTTAGATTCCCTCGCGACCCAGTACTTC.